This TCR beta chain emerged from a study of blood T cell repertoires in COVID-19. Here immunoSEQ multiplex PCR was the method, and the copy in TCRdb shows in-frame clones only, minus some. The data show 130,000 to 150,000 clones, around 82% seen once. This CDR3 region has 13 residues. Per the germline V gene, CDR1 is SGHVT and CDR2 is SQSDAQ. With 6 bases clipped from V and 10 bases from J, the junction kept 8 bases outside the gene matches. The clonotype was recovered from a man between 60 and 75 years old with active or convalescent COVID-19. The chain joins TRBV7-4 to TRBJ1-2; 10 bases are a match to TRBD1. Sample: peripheral blood. CDR3 nucleotides: TGTGCCAGCAGACCCGGACAGGGGGGAAACTACACCTTC. It specifies CASRPGQGGNYTF.